A selection of T cell receptor beta chains follows, all from one sample in a study of blood T cell repertoires in COVID-19. Using immunoSEQ multiplex PCR, the repertoire was profiled, and TCRdb retains in-frame clones only, with some absent. The profile shows around 60,000 clones, roughly 86% of them singletons. The sample was peripheral blood. The source of these receptors is a man between 45 and 60 years old with active COVID-19. The CDR3 runs from the conserved cysteine through the conserved F or W. D genes are given only for firm matches. Where a row states a size, it is once, few, many or the class of an expanded clone; other rows omit it.

J gene | clone size | D gene | V gene | CDR3 protein | CDR3 DNA
TRBJ1-6 | few | TRBD1 | TRBV7-3 | CASSLWGQGYSPLHF | TGTGCCAGCAGCTTATGGGGACAGGGGTATTCACCCCTCCACTTT
TRBJ2-3 | once | NA | TRBV5-1 | CASTLGQNTDTQYF | TGCGCCAGCACCCTCGGACAAAACACAGATACGCAGTATTTT
TRBJ2-5 | NA | TRBD2 | TRBV7-2 | CASSLAPGLVGETQYF | TGTGCCAGCAGCTTAGCTCCGGGACTAGTGGGAGAGACCCAGTACTTC
TRBJ2-1 | few | NA | TRBV5-1 | CASSLGGRGNEQFF | TGCGCCAGCAGCTTGGGAGGGCGAGGCAATGAGCAGTTCTTC
TRBJ1-2 | NA | TRBD1 | TRBV4-3 | CASSQWDSLGINYGYTF | TGCGCCAGCAGCCAATGGGACAGTTTGGGGATTAACTATGGCTACACCTTC
TRBJ2-7 | NA | NA | TRBV27 | CASRKSSNSYEQYF | TGTGCCAGCAGAAAAAGTAGTAATTCCTACGAGCAGTACTTC
TRBJ2-2 | NA | TRBD1 | TRBV5-1 | CASSSSGQATGELFF | TGCGCCAGCAGCTCCTCGGGACAGGCCACCGGGGAGCTGTTTTTT
TRBJ2-2 | NA | NA | TRBV7-9 | CASSHRVHGELFF | TGTGCCAGCAGTCACAGGGTTCACGGGGAGCTGTTTTTT
TRBJ1-5 | NA | NA | TRBV21-1 | CASSKGTDHQPQHF | TGTGCCAGCAGCAAAGGGACAGATCATCAGCCCCAGCATTTT
TRBJ1-2 | NA | NA | TRBV2 | CASSLRIEQYYGYTF | TGTGCCAGCAGTCTCCGAATTGAACAGTATTATGGCTACACCTTC
TRBJ1-5 | few | NA | TRBV6-1 | CASSEYLGNQPQHF | TGTGCCAGCAGTGAATATTTAGGCAATCAGCCCCAGCATTTT
TRBJ1-2 | NA | NA | TRBV21-1 | CASSRQRTGDLLLNYGYTF | TGTGCCAGCAGCCGCCAAAGGACAGGGGACCTTCTTCTTAACTATGGCTACACCTTC